The 32 T cell receptor beta chains listed next were all sequenced from one sample in a study of blood T cell repertoires in COVID-19. TCRdb keeps only in-frame clones here, not all; method: immunoSEQ multiplex PCR. The table shows 100,000 to 150,000 clones, with approximately 83% occurring only once. The sequenced sample consisted of peripheral blood. These receptors all stem from an older man with active or convalescent COVID-19.

This sequence joins TRBV25-1 and TRBJ2-3; D is perhaps TRBD1 (6 bases). Trimming stripped 1 base from V and 0 bases from J, with 8 bases between. The CDR3 consists of 15 residues. The germline CDR1 and CDR2 sequences are MGHDK and SYGVNS. The CDR3 is CASSEWGRSTDTQYF. DNA for the CDR3: TGTGCCAGCAGTGAATGGGGGCGGAGCACAGATACGCAGTATTTT.

V gene TRBV9 combines with J gene TRBJ2-1; TRBD1 might be the D (7 bases). V lost 0 bases and J lost 7, with 14 bases in between. The CDR3 extends over 15 amino acids. The germline gives CDR1 SGDLS, CDR2 YYNGEE. CDR3 sequence (DNA): TGTGCCAGCAGCGTAGAACCAGGGGGGTCGAATGAGCAGTTCTTC. It is translated as CASSVEPGGSNEQFF.

The rearrangement uses TRBV7-3 and TRBJ1-2, with a possible D match to TRBD1 (6 bases). CDR1 is SGHTA, CDR2 FQGTGA, per germline. The V end was cut by 0 bases, the J end by 6 bases, with 8 bases between. The CDR3 is 13 residues long. The CDR3 is CASSLTGGNGYTF. DNA of the CDR3: TGTGCCAGCAGCTTAACAGGGGGAAATGGCTACACCTTC.

The genes are TRBV5-6 and TRBJ2-5; D ambiguous. The ends were cut back, 2 bases at V and 0 bases at J, with 8 bases in the middle. The germline V gene has CDR1 SGHDT and CDR2 YYEEEE. This CDR3 comprises 14 residues. The CDR3 nucleotides are TGTGCCAGCAGCTTAGGCAGGTACCAAGAGACCCAGTACTTC. Amino acids: CASSLGRYQETQYF.

The DNA of the CDR3 is TGCGCCAGCAGCTTGGATCGGGGACTCTCTGGAAACACCATATATTTT. Translated: CASSLDRGLSGNTIYF. The chain uses TRBV5-1 and TRBJ1-3; a possible D gene is TRBD1 (5 bases). Germline V lookup: CDR1 SGHRS, CDR2 YFSETQ. The CDR3 covers 16 residues. The V and J ends lost 0 bases and 0 bases respectively, with 10 bases between them.

This chain connects TRBV18 to TRBJ2-4; the match to TRBD2 covers 11 bases. CDR3 length equals 15 residues. V shed 4 bases and J 8 bases; nucleotides not matched to a gene: 7. Germline CDR1 reads KGHSH; CDR2 reads LQKENI. In nucleotides, the CDR3 is TGTGCCAGCTCACAAATAGCGGGAGGGCCGGACATTCAGTACTTC. Protein: CASSQIAGGPDIQYF.

This chain connects TRBV10-3 to TRBJ2-2; 7 nucleotides match TRBD2. J lost 9 bases, V lost 10 bases, and 20 bases had no gene match. The CDR3 is 16 residues long. Germline V gene lookup returns CDR1 ENHRY and CDR2 SYGVKD. The CDR3 reads CASLPTASGAPRELFF. The CDR3 DNA is TGTGCCAGCCTTCCGACGGCTAGCGGTGCACCAAGGGAGCTGTTTTTT.

The chain combines TRBV3-1 (or the pseudogene TRBV3-2) with TRBJ1-1; no definite D call. The CDR3 runs to 14 residues. V lost 5 bases, J lost 3 bases, and 13 bases lay in between. Germline CDR1 reads LGHDT; CDR2 reads YNNKEL (reference sequence). The CDR3 DNA reads as TGTGCCAGCAGCGAGGGAATATTTGACACTGAAGCTTTCTTT. Residues: CASSEGIFDTEAFF.

V and J are TRBV7-2 and TRBJ1-3; unclear D gene. CDR1 and CDR2 (germline): SGHTA, FQGNSA. The CDR3 consists of 14 residues. Trimming pared 3 bases from V and 5 bases from J, leaving 11 bases between. Written as DNA, the CDR3 is TGTGCCAGCAGCTTTCCAGGCTCAAGAAACACCATATATTTT. It is translated as CASSFPGSRNTIYF. Based on the CDR3 plus reference TRBV7-2 and TRBJ1-3, the full variable domain is GAGVSQSPSNKVTEKGKDVELRCDPISGHTALYWYRQSLGQGLEFLIYFQGNSAPDKSGLPSDRFSAERTGGSVSTLTIQRTQQEDSAVYLCASSFPGSRNTIYFGEGSWLTVV.

The chain uses TRBV6-5 and TRBJ2-4, with D maybe TRBD1 (6 bases). From germline, CDR1 is MNHEY and CDR2 SVGAGI. V gave up 4 bases and J gave up 0 bases, with 13 bases separating them. This CDR3 comprises 16 residues. As DNA, the CDR3 is TGTGCCAGCAGTTCCCCCGGACAGAGAGCCAAAAACATTCAGTACTTC. Amino acids: CASSSPGQRAKNIQYF.

The gene calls are TRBV11-1 and TRBJ1-1, with a tentative D call TRBD1 (5 bases). Trimming left V 6 bases short and J 4 bases short, with 18 bases between. Germline CDR1 reads SGHAT; CDR2 reads FQDESV (reference sequence). The CDR3 consists of 15 residues. CDR3 residues: CASRSAPGRGTEAFF. The DNA of the CDR3 is TGTGCCAGCAGATCGGCTCCAGGGCGAGGCACTGAAGCTTTCTTT.

V gene TRBV4-1 combines with J gene TRBJ2-3, with unresolved D. The CDR3 is 16 amino acids. Germline-derived CDR1 and CDR2 are MGHRA and YSYEKL. Trimming removed 1 base from V and 1 base from J, with 12 bases in between. CDR3 sequence (DNA): TGCGCCAGCAGCCAAGGAGCCTCTGAAGGCACAGATACGCAGTATTTT. Its translation is CASSQGASEGTDTQYF.

This chain connects TRBV24-1 to TRBJ2-1, with 8 bases that match TRBD2. V was clipped by 7 bases and J by 6 bases; unmatched bases: 4. Germline lookup yields CDR1 KGHDR and CDR2 SFDVKD. The CDR3 loop spans 13 amino acids. In DNA, the CDR3 is TGTGCCACCAGGGACGGGACTAGCAATGAGCAGTTCTTC. This codes for CATRDGTSNEQFF.

The rearrangement links TRBV18 to TRBJ1-3; 10 nucleotides align to TRBD1. With 3 bases clipped from V and 4 bases from J, the junction kept 3 bases outside the gene matches. This CDR3 comprises 15 residues. CDR1 and CDR2 (germline): KGHSH, LQKENI. The CDR3 sequence: CASSPGTGVGNTIYF. CDR3 DNA: TGTGCCAGCTCACCTGGGACAGGGGTCGGAAACACCATATATTTT.

This clone was counted once. The chain carries TRBV24-1 and TRBJ2-1; D might be TRBD1 (6 bases). The germline CDR1 and CDR2 sequences are KGHDR and SFDVKD. The CDR3 runs 13 residues. Trimming left V 3 bases short and J 4 bases short, with 6 bases between. In nucleotides, the CDR3 is TGTGCCACCAGTGATGGACAGTACAATGAGCAGTTCTTC. The encoded protein is CATSDGQYNEQFF.

V gene TRBV12-5 combines with J gene TRBJ2-3; D may be TRBD2 (6 bases). Trimming took off 8 bases at V and 5 bases at J, with 14 bases between the two ends. The CDR3 is 13 amino acids. Germline V lookup: CDR1 LGHNT, CDR2 FRNRAP. The CDR3, as DNA: TGTGCTAGTACTCCCCGGGGGATAGATACGCAGTATTTT. It specifies CASTPRGIDTQYF.

The gene calls are TRBV12-3 or TRBV12-4 and TRBJ1-2, with D tentatively TRBD1 (5 bases). Trimming stripped 7 bases from V and 7 bases from J, with 16 bases between. This CDR3 is 13 amino acids long. The CDR3 DNA follows: TGTGCCAGCAAGGGACCTGGGGGGGTTGGCTACACCTTC. Its translation: CASKGPGGVGYTF.

The chain joins TRBV24-1 to TRBJ2-7; D is perhaps TRBD2 (7 bases). CDR1 KGHDR and CDR2 SFDVKD come from the germline V gene. Trimming shortened V by 3 bases and J by 0 bases, and 26 bases separated the two germline ends. The CDR3 covers 20 residues. The CDR3 bases are TGTGCCACCAGTGATAGGGGGGGGGCGTCTCGTGACCCAAGCTCCTACGAGCAGTACTTC. Translating it yields CATSDRGGASRDPSSYEQYF.

The chain is built from TRBV7-9 and TRBJ1-6; 11 nucleotides match TRBD1. The CDR3 runs 19 residues. In germline, CDR1 is SEHNR, CDR2 FQNEAQ (reference sequence). Trimming at V came to 5 bases and at J to 6 bases, leaving 15 bases not matched to a gene. CDR3: CASSLIPGQGVSGNSPLHF. The CDR3 DNA follows: TGTGCCAGCAGCCTAATTCCGGGACAGGGGGTTTCGGGTAATTCACCCCTCCACTTT.

This clone showed up just once. This chain joins TRBV7-9 and TRBJ2-5; 8 nucleotides line up with TRBD2. This CDR3 region has 16 residues. The germline V gene has CDR1 SEHNR and CDR2 FQNEAQ (reference sequence). The J segment lost 4 bases and the V segment lost 1 base, leaving 8 bases of the junction unmatched. CDR3 coding DNA: TGTGCCAGCAGCTTAGTGTCGGGAGGGCCGGGAGAGACCCAGTACTTC. This gives the protein CASSLVSGGPGETQYF.

The rearrangement links TRBV6-5 to TRBJ2-7, with 10 bases that match TRBD1. CDR1 and CDR2 (germline): MNHEY, SVGAGI. The V and J ends lost 6 bases and 2 bases, in that order; junction bases with no gene match: 4. The CDR3 covers 14 residues. The CDR3 DNA reads TGTGCCAGCAGAGGGACAGGGGAAACCTACGAGCAGTACTTC. Translating gives CASRGTGETYEQYF.

The sample holds a few counts of this clone. This chain links TRBV6-5 with TRBJ2-7, with TRBD1 identical over 7 bases. Trimming took 7 bases from V and 2 from J; bases not matched to a gene: 5. The CDR3 covers 13 residues. Germline V lookup: CDR1 MNHEY, CDR2 SVGAGI. DNA of the CDR3: TGTGCCAGCACGTCCGGACAGGCCTACGAGCAGTACTTC. Translating it yields CASTSGQAYEQYF.

The chain is built from TRBV6-5 and TRBJ1-4, with 9 bases lining up with TRBD1. Trimming took 6 bases from V and 7 from J; bases not matched to a gene: 3. Germline lookup yields CDR1 MNHEY and CDR2 SVGAGI. CDR3 length equals 13 residues. CDR3 region: CASRDRGGEKLFF. CDR3 sequence (DNA): TGTGCCAGCAGGGACAGGGGCGGTGAAAAACTGTTTTTT.

In DNA form, the CDR3 reads TGCGCCAGCAGCGGCGGACAGGGAGAAGAGACCCAGTACTTC. Amino acid sequence: CASSGGQGEETQYF. The chain recombines TRBV5-1 with TRBJ2-5; 8 positions agree with TRBD1. Germline values: CDR1 SGHRS, CDR2 YFSETQ. The CDR3 length is 14 residues. Unmatched junction bases numbered 5, after V lost 4 bases and J lost 3 bases.

The gene calls are TRBV3-1 (or the pseudogene TRBV3-2) and TRBJ1-1; possibly TRBD1 for D (5 bases). The CDR3 consists of 11 residues. CDR1 and CDR2 from the germline V gene are LGHDT and YNNKEL (reference sequence). V was trimmed by 6 bases and J by 7 bases, leaving 9 bases between them. CDR3 loop: CASRRTGEAFF. CDR3 bases: TGTGCCAGCAGACGAACAGGTGAAGCTTTCTTT.

The chain combines TRBV9 with TRBJ2-3, with 7 bases matching TRBD2. The CDR3 has 16 amino acids. Germline V gives CDR1 SGDLS, CDR2 YYNGEE. The J segment lost 0 bases and the V segment lost 4 bases, leaving 8 bases of the junction unmatched. As DNA, the CDR3 is TGTGCCAGCAGCCCCGTGGGAGGGTTTAGCACAGATACGCAGTATTTT. This translates into CASSPVGGFSTDTQYF.

The chain carries TRBV12-3 or TRBV12-4 and TRBJ1-2; perhaps TRBD1 as D (5 bases). The CDR3 covers 13 residues. V was cut by 3 bases and J by 5 bases, with 10 bases left in between. DNA for the CDR3: TGTGCCAGCAGTTTGGTGGGGGGGTATGGCTACACCTTC. Translation gives CASSLVGGYGYTF.

The rearrangement joins TRBV5-1 to TRBJ1-3, with TRBD1 as a possible D gene (6 bases). Germline assignment: CDR1 SGHRS and CDR2 YFSETQ. Trimming removed 4 bases from V and 4 bases from J, with 21 bases in between. The CDR3 is 17 residues long. CDR3 nucleotide sequence: TGCGCCAGCAGCCCCCAGTTCGGGGCAGGGGCAGGAAACACCATATATTTT. Amino acids: CASSPQFGAGAGNTIYF. Full variable domain (missing parts from reference TRBV5-1 and TRBJ1-3): KAGVTQTPRYLIKTRGQQVTLSCSPISGHRSVSWYQQTPGQGLQFLFEYFSETQRNKGNFPGRFSGRQFSNSRSEMNVSTLELGDSALYLCASSPQFGAGAGNTIYFGEGSWLTVV.

The chain links TRBV9 to TRBJ1-3; 7 bases fit TRBD1. The V gene's germline CDR1 is SGDLS and CDR2 YYNGEE. The CDR3 has 17 amino acids. The trim removed 3 bases at V and 2 bases at J, leaving 11 bases unmatched. The CDR3 DNA reads as TGTGCCAGCAGCGCGGCGGGAGGGGGCCTTACTGGAAACACCATATATTTT. Residues: CASSAAGGGLTGNTIYF.

The chain is built from TRBV5-8 and TRBJ1-1; D gene uncertain. CDR1 and CDR2 (germline): SGHTS, YDEGEE. Trimming took 4 bases from V and 4 from J, leaving 11 bases between them. The CDR3 runs to 13 residues. CDR3 amino acids: CASSHAPGTEAFF. CDR3 DNA sequence: TGTGCCAGCAGCCACGCTCCGGGCACTGAAGCTTTCTTT.

The V and J genes are TRBV5-1 and TRBJ2-1; possibly TRBD1 for D (6 bases). The CDR3 is 15 amino acids. Trimming removed 2 bases at V and 7 bases at J, with 16 bases between. Germline V CDR1 and CDR2: SGHRS, YFSETQ. The CDR3 region has the DNA TGCGCCAGCAGCTTCGCAGGGGTGCTAGGGAATGAGCAGTTCTTC. Translation: CASSFAGVLGNEQFF.

The chain couples TRBV3-1 (or the pseudogene TRBV3-2) to TRBJ1-2, with 9 bases that match TRBD1. This CDR3 comprises 18 residues. V shed 4 bases and J 8 bases; nucleotides not matched to a gene: 20. Germline loops: CDR1 LGHDT, CDR2 YNNKEL (reference sequence). The CDR3 spells CASSPPPSDRGRLGGYTF. The CDR3 nucleotides read TGTGCCAGCAGCCCGCCACCGTCAGACAGGGGGAGGCTTGGGGGCTACACCTTC.